Described below is a single T cell receptor beta chain sequence and its context. What it recognizes is unknown. The data are from a study of cytomegalovirus exposure and HLA in healthy donors. 60 Vbeta and 13 Jbeta primers were used in PCR. Measured with immunoSEQ multiplex PCR; TCRdb has only the in-frame clones, and not every one. This table has some 130,000 clones, around 83% appearing once. The V end lost 3 bases, the J end lost 2 bases, and 14 bases lay between the germline ends. Germline V lookup: CDR1 SGHAT, CDR2 FQNNGV. This CDR3 region has 16 residues. Overall study results and limits: Association with HLA alleles at 0.05 false discovery rate was found for 16,951 TCR beta sequences in a later analysis. The study labeled 164 TCR beta chains cytomegalovirus-associated. Fewer N-insertions (relative to the approximately 670-donor mean) were reportedly seen in an Asian-associated ancestry cluster in a later analysis.

The chain uses TRBV11-2 and TRBJ2-1; D may be TRBD1 (5 bases). Sequencing used PBMCs. The TCR originated in a woman aged 50 to 65 in good health and CMV-seropositive. CDR3 in amino acids: CASSFLGPKPYNEQFF. In DNA, the CDR3 is TGTGCCAGCAGCTTCCTGGGGCCTAAGCCCTACAATGAGCAGTTCTTC.